A single sample gave rise to the 7 T cell receptor beta chains below, sequenced in a study of blood T cell repertoires in COVID-19 (dated by TCRdb to the early 2020s). The method behind the library was the immunoSEQ multiplex PCR assay. TCRdb took this table from immuneACCESS and kept in-frame rearrangements with V and J called. Such tables lack part of the clones; where checked against another copy, unresolved V genes explain under half of the gap, and the rest is unexplained. Present in this sample are some 240,000 clones, under 90% of which were seen just once. In total, the top ten clones hold 5.5% to 8% of the sample. Sequencing input: peripheral blood. These receptors all come from a man between 60 and 75 years old who had recovered from COVID-19.

The rearrangement joins TRBV6-5 to TRBJ1-5; no clear D. The germline gives CDR1 MNHEY, CDR2 SVGAGI. The CDR3 loop spans 13 amino acids. The V and J ends lost 7 bases and 7 bases respectively, with 14 bases between them. CDR3: CASTRTPGQPQHF. DNA for the CDR3: TGTGCCAGCACCAGGACCCCGGGACAGCCCCAGCATTTT.

The J gene is TRBJ2-7, the V gene TRBV7-9; 8 nucleotides align to TRBD2. V shed 5 bases and J 0 bases; nucleotides not matched to a gene: 6. The CDR3 consists of 15 residues. The V gene's germline CDR1 is SEHNR and CDR2 FQNEAQ (reference sequence). The CDR3: CASSPREGHSYEQYF. CDR3 DNA: TGTGCCAGCAGCCCCCGGGAGGGCCACTCCTACGAGCAGTACTTC.

The gene calls are TRBV30 and TRBJ2-1, with 9 bases matching TRBD2. V dropped 2 bases and J dropped 8; count of bases not matched to a gene: 16. CDR1 GTSNPN and CDR2 SVGIG come from the germline V gene (reference sequence). The CDR3 loop spans 17 amino acids. The CDR3 reads CAWSKGASGNLLDEQFF. In nucleotides, the CDR3 is TGTGCCTGGAGTAAGGGGGCTAGCGGGAACCTCCTGGATGAGCAGTTCTTC.

CDR3 amino acids: CASSYSNQLREETQYF. Here the CDR3 DNA reads TGTGCCAGCAGTTACTCGAACCAACTTCGCGAAGAGACCCAGTACTTC. The genes are TRBV6-7 and TRBJ2-5; D remains unclear. TRBV6-7 is an ORF; its function is uncertain. CDR3 length equals 16 residues. V was clipped by 0 bases and J by 3 bases, with 14 bases between them.

V is TRBV15 and J is TRBJ1-2; D call uncertain. The CDR3 is made up of 12 amino acids. V lost 0 bases and J 7 bases, leaving 6 bases between the germline ends. Looked up from germline, CDR1 is LNHNV and CDR2 is YYDKDF (reference sequence). In DNA, the CDR3 is TGTGCCACCAGCAGAGATCTTAGTGGCTACACCTTC. Its protein is CATSRDLSGYTF.

The J gene is TRBJ1-5, the V gene TRBV19, with a weak D call TRBD1 (5 bases). The CDR3 has 15 residues. V was trimmed by 3 bases and J by 2 bases, leaving 11 bases between them. Germline lookup yields CDR1 LNHDA and CDR2 SQIVND (reference sequence). The CDR3 loop is CASSIPGRGNQPQHF. CDR3 coding DNA: TGTGCCAGTAGTATCCCAGGGAGGGGCAATCAGCCCCAGCATTTT.

In nucleotides, the CDR3 is TGTGCCAGCAGCCAAGCAGGGCGGCAAAGCACAGATACGCAGTATTTT. It encodes CASSQAGRQSTDTQYF. The chain combines TRBV14 with TRBJ2-3; a possible D gene is TRBD1 (5 bases). The CDR3 is 16 amino acids. Trimming cost V 1 base and J 0 bases, with 11 bases left between them. Per the germline V gene, CDR1 is SGHDN and CDR2 is FVKESK.